Included here is one TCR beta chain sequence, with context. Each molecule of TCR cDNA was tagged with one unique molecular identifier. Via MiXCR, TCRdb re-called the 5' RACE reads, giving one row per CDR3 protein. The sample holds about 70,000 distinct CDR3 sequences, over 7% seen once. This record comes from a study of spatial heterogeneity in lung cancer. On the study more broadly: The 60 to 80 donors had untreated early-stage non-small cell lung cancer. The average appearance count of each unique TCR and UMI combination in raw reads was more than 9.5.

Described time point: blood at routine non-recurrence follow-up after resection. TCRs were sequenced from unsorted whole RNA of tumor, nontumor lung or PBMC. In germline, CDR1 is SEHNR, CDR2 FQNEAQ (reference sequence). V was trimmed by 2 bases and J by 5 bases, leaving 19 bases between them. CDR3 length: 17 residues. The chain has TRBV7-9 and TRBJ2-1; D gene uncertain. The source was PBMCs, collected at follow-up. The source is a female donor with early-stage non-small cell lung cancer. The CDR3 here is CASSLKGIGGTNNEQFF. CDR3 bases: TGTGCCAGCAGCTTAAAAGGGATCGGCGGAACAAACAATGAGCAGTTCTTC.